The 10 T cell receptor beta chains reported below all come from one sample, sequenced in a study of blood T cell repertoires in COVID-19. Method: immunoSEQ multiplex PCR; TCRdb's copy keeps in-frame clones and lacks some. The sample includes about 230,000 clones, 75% to 90% of them seen just once. The sample comprised peripheral blood. The source of these receptors is a woman in her sixties or seventies with active or convalescent COVID-19.

J is TRBJ2-2 and V is TRBV3-1 (or the pseudogene TRBV3-2); unclear D gene. Germline assignment: CDR1 LGHDT and CDR2 YNNKEL (reference sequence). This CDR3 contains 13 residues. The ends were cut back, 1 base at V and 7 bases at J, with 7 bases in the middle. The CDR3 nucleotides are TGTGCCAGCAGCCAAGGAGTTAACGGGGAGCTGTTTTTT. Its protein product is CASSQGVNGELFF.

V is TRBV11-3 and J is TRBJ1-6, with TRBD1 identical over 12 bases. J lost 13 bases, V lost 1 base, and 20 bases had no gene match. Germline CDR1 reads SGHNT; CDR2 reads YENEEA. The CDR3 consists of 20 residues. The CDR3 sequence is CASSLVGICGTGGGRGPLHF. CDR3 sequence (DNA): TGTGCCAGCAGCTTAGTAGGAATCTGTGGGACAGGGGGCGGGCGTGGTCCCCTCCACTTT.

The chain links TRBV9 to TRBJ1-2; TRBD1 is a possible D gene (5 bases). Trimming cost V 3 bases and J 5 bases, with 17 bases left between them. CDR1 is SGDLS, CDR2 YYNGEE, per germline. CDR3 length: 15 residues. CDR3 region: CASSAAPGGFYGYTF. CDR3 DNA sequence: TGTGCCAGCAGCGCCGCTCCCGGGGGTTTTTATGGCTACACCTTC.

The V call is TRBV3-1 (or the pseudogene TRBV3-2), the J call TRBJ1-4; 10 bases align to TRBD1. Per germline, CDR1 LGHDT and CDR2 YNNKEL (reference sequence). The CDR3 consists of 15 residues. V gave up 5 bases and J gave up 8 bases; unmatched junction bases: 8. CDR3 residues: CASSGRTGGREKLFF. The DNA of the CDR3 is TGTGCCAGCAGCGGAAGGACAGGGGGTAGGGAAAAACTGTTTTTT.

There are a few counts of this clone. The same CDR3 can be traced to other DNA sequences in this sample. This chain joins TRBV11-3 and TRBJ2-3; 7 positions agree with TRBD2. J was trimmed by 0 bases and V by 3 bases; bases with no gene match: 0. CDR3 size: 14 residues. CDR1 and CDR2 from the germline V gene are SGHNT and YENEEA. The CDR3 sequence: CASSFSGSTDTQYF. The CDR3 DNA reads as TGTGCCAGCAGCTTTAGCGGGAGCACAGATACGCAGTATTTT.

This clone has more than one count but fewer than ten. The J gene is TRBJ1-1, the V gene TRBV5-4; D remains ambiguous. This CDR3 is built from 17 residues. From germline, CDR1 is SGHNT and CDR2 YYREEE (reference sequence). The V gene lost 1 base and the J gene lost 0 bases, with 16 bases spanning the gap. The CDR3 nucleotides are TGTGCCAGCAGCTTGCCTAGGCAGTGGAGGATGAACACTGAAGCTTTCTTT. Amino acid sequence: CASSLPRQWRMNTEAFF.

The chain uses TRBV9 and TRBJ1-3; 7 positions agree with TRBD1. CDR3 length: 13 residues. Germline CDR1 reads SGDLS; CDR2 reads YYNGEE. After removal of 6 bases from V and 4 bases from J, the junction contained 4 bases not matched to a gene. The CDR3 sequence is CASTGTAGNTIYF. Here the CDR3 DNA reads TGTGCCAGCACCGGGACAGCAGGAAACACCATATATTTT. The whole variable domain, filled in from reference TRBV9 and TRBJ1-3, reads DSGVTQTPKHLITATGQRVTLRCSPRSGDLSVYWYQQSLDQGLQFLIQYYNGEERAKGNILERFSAQQFPDLHSELNLSSLELGDSALYFCASTGTAGNTIYFGEGSWLTVV.

V gene TRBV7-8 combines with J gene TRBJ1-1; D unresolved. CDR3 length: 16 amino acids. V dropped 1 base and J dropped 3 bases, with 15 bases sitting between them. Germline loops: CDR1 SGHVS, CDR2 FQNEAQ. The CDR3 loop is CASSLEGGGGYTEAFF. The CDR3 DNA follows: TGTGCCAGCAGCTTAGAGGGTGGCGGCGGGTACACTGAAGCTTTCTTT.

This chain uses TRBV19 with TRBJ2-7; 12 bases map to TRBD1. J gave up 5 bases and V 0 bases, and 2 bases lay outside the gene matches. The CDR3 consists of 15 residues. The V gene's germline CDR1 is LNHDA and CDR2 SQIVND (reference sequence). DNA of the CDR3: TGTGCCAGTAGTATAGAAGGGACAGGGGGCCACGAGCAGTACTTC. This gives the protein CASSIEGTGGHEQYF.

This chain connects TRBV6-1 to TRBJ1-3; D is unclear. Between the trimmed V and J ends, which lost 3 bases and 0 bases, there was a span of 12 bases. The germline V gene encodes CDR1 MNHNS and CDR2 SASEGT. The CDR3 consists of 16 residues. The CDR3 DNA reads as TGTGCCAGCAGTGACTTAGGGAGAGTCTCTGGAAACACCATATATTTT. Amino acid sequence: CASSDLGRVSGNTIYF.